The 20 T cell receptor beta chains below all came from one sample that was sequenced in a study of T cell repertoires in cytomegalovirus infection. TCRdb fed the reads into MiXCR, producing one record per CDR3 protein. The sample has hundreds of thousands of distinct CDR3 sequences; 15% to 20% are singletons. Input material: PBMCs. These receptor sequences come from a human donor in good health (CMV status not recorded). Some clones in this sample may be carry-over from other donors' samples.

This chain links TRBV5-1 with TRBJ1-1, with D unclear. This CDR3 comprises 14 residues. Germline V gene sequence: CDR1 SGHRS, CDR2 YFSETQ. Trimming removed 0 bases from V and 1 base from J, with 7 bases in between. This CDR3 reads CASSLERRNTEAFF. CDR3 in DNA: TGCGCCAGCAGCTTGGAGCGGAGGAACACTGAAGCTTTCTTT.

V gene TRBV18 combines with J gene TRBJ2-1, with D unclear. From germline, CDR1 is KGHSH and CDR2 LQKENI. The CDR3 is 13 amino acids. Trimming shortened V by 3 bases and J by 8 bases, and 11 bases separated the two germline ends. The CDR3 loop is CASSPGASDEQFF. DNA of the CDR3: TGTGCCAGCTCACCCGGAGCGAGCGATGAGCAGTTCTTC.

This clonotype was counted many times. This chain links TRBV7-2 with TRBJ1-2; the match to TRBD1 covers 7 bases. V was clipped by 3 bases and J by 4 bases; unmatched bases: 2. The CDR3 length is 13 residues. Germline V CDR1 and CDR2: SGHTA, FQGNSA. The CDR3 sequence is CASSFNRGYGYTF. DNA of the CDR3: TGTGCCAGCAGCTTCAACAGGGGCTATGGCTACACCTTC.

The count of this clonotype is one. A much larger clone sits a single nucleotide away, making a read error possible. The chain uses TRBV7-2 and TRBJ1-6; possible D gene TRBD1, 6 bases. This CDR3 comprises 16 residues. Germline V gene data show CDR1 as SGHTA and CDR2 as FQGNSA. V was pared by 2 bases and J by 7 bases, with 15 bases between. The CDR3 DNA is TGTGCCAGCAGCTTAATGGCAGGGGCCACAAATTCACCCCTCCACTTT. This translates into CASSLMAGATNSPLHF. Full variable domain (outside the CDR3, taken from reference TRBV7-2 and TRBJ1-6): GAGVSQSPSNKVTEKGKDVELRCDPISGHTALYWYRQSLGQGLEFLIYFQGNSAPDKSGLPSDRFSAERTGGSVSTLTIQRTQQEDSAVYLCASSLMAGATNSPLHFGNGTRLTVT.

The chain employs TRBV7-9 and TRBJ2-3, with D perhaps assigned TRBD1 or TRBD2 (5 bases each). V dropped 5 bases and J dropped 10 bases, with 19 bases sitting between them. The CDR3 is 14 residues long. Germline CDR1 is SEHNR and CDR2 is FQNEAQ (reference sequence). CDR3 sequence: CASSPTGTMSAQYF. The CDR3 nucleotides are TGTGCCAGCAGCCCAACCGGGACGATGAGTGCGCAGTATTTT.

This rearrangement joins TRBV5-4 to TRBJ1-4, with D hard to call. CDR3 length: 14 residues. Germline V CDR1 and CDR2: SGHNT, YYREEE (reference sequence). Trimming left V 0 bases short and J 3 bases short, with 6 bases between. The CDR3 loop reads CASSLGVSNEKLFF. Written as DNA, the CDR3 is TGTGCCAGCAGCTTGGGGGTTTCTAATGAAAAACTGTTTTTT.

In its sample, this clonotype was seen many times. This chain connects TRBV7-6 to TRBJ2-1; no reliable D call. Germline-derived CDR1 and CDR2 are SGHVS and FNYEAQ. Between the trimmed V and J ends, which lost 3 bases and 0 bases, there was a span of 9 bases. This CDR3 spans 15 amino acids. As DNA, the CDR3 is TGTGCCAGCAGCTTTGACCCGAGCTCCTACAATGAGCAGTTCTTC. As protein: CASSFDPSSYNEQFF.

The chain joins TRBV19 to TRBJ2-2; D remains ambiguous. From germline, CDR1 is LNHDA and CDR2 SQIVND (reference sequence). This CDR3 contains 12 residues. The V gene lost 4 bases and the J gene lost 8 bases, with 8 bases spanning the gap. The CDR3 DNA reads as TGTGCCAGTAGTACCGAGTATGGGGAGCTGTTTTTT. Protein: CASSTEYGELFF.

This clonotype has just a few counts. In nucleotides, the CDR3 is TGTGCCAGCAGCCTCTGGGCGGGACAGGGGACCTCCTACGAGCAGTACTTC. Encoded protein: CASSLWAGQGTSYEQYF. The V and J genes are TRBV7-2 and TRBJ2-7, with TRBD1 matching 10 bases. The germline V gene encodes CDR1 SGHTA and CDR2 FQGNSA. J was trimmed by 0 bases and V by 5 bases; bases with no gene match: 10. This CDR3 spans 17 amino acids.

The CDR3 bases are TGTGCCAGCGGGCGAGGACAGGGACGATTTCAGCCCCAGCATTTT. Residues: CASGRGQGRFQPQHF. The chain uses TRBV18 and TRBJ1-5; 8 nucleotides match TRBD1. V shed 8 bases and J 6 bases; nucleotides not matched to a gene: 12. Germline V CDR1 and CDR2: KGHSH, LQKENI. This CDR3 has 15 amino acids.

Only a few counts were recorded for this clonotype. The rearrangement joins TRBV6-5 to TRBJ1-6; D ambiguous. The CDR3 has 15 residues. Between the trimmed V and J ends, which lost 5 bases and 7 bases, there was a span of 15 bases. Germline lookup yields CDR1 MNHEY and CDR2 SVGAGI. CDR3 nucleotides: TGTGCCAGCAGTCCCCTTACGAGCCCAAATTCACCCCTCCACTTT. It specifies CASSPLTSPNSPLHF.

The chain has TRBV28 and TRBJ1-3, with a possible D match to TRBD1 (5 bases). CDR1 is MDHEN and CDR2 is SYDVKM in the germline V gene. Trimming removed 6 bases from V and 7 bases from J, with 16 bases in between. This CDR3 spans 14 amino acids. The chain's CDR3 is CASRLRAIWNTIYF. In nucleotides, the CDR3 is TGTGCCAGCAGACTCAGGGCGATCTGGAACACCATATATTTT.

The chain couples TRBV6-5 to TRBJ2-3; TRBD1 is a possible D gene (5 bases). The CDR3 is 14 residues long. The germline gives CDR1 MNHEY, CDR2 SVGAGI. V lost 7 bases to trimming and J lost 4 bases, with 15 bases between them. The CDR3 here is CASKGATLPDTQYF. The CDR3 bases are TGTGCCAGCAAAGGGGCTACCTTGCCAGATACGCAGTATTTT.

J is TRBJ2-2 and V is TRBV5-4, with 7 bases lining up with TRBD1. From germline, CDR1 is SGHNT and CDR2 YYREEE (reference sequence). With 3 bases clipped from V and 3 bases from J, the junction kept 8 bases outside the gene matches. The CDR3 contains 16 residues. The CDR3 loop reads CASSWTGRGDTGELFF. In DNA form, the CDR3 reads TGTGCCAGCAGCTGGACAGGCCGGGGAGACACCGGGGAGCTGTTTTTT.

This clonotype came up once. V usage is TRBV7-2 and J usage is TRBJ2-2, with a weak D call TRBD1 (6 bases). The CDR3 has 16 amino acids. From germline, CDR1 is SGHTA and CDR2 FQGNSA. V was trimmed by 0 bases and J by 1 base, leaving 9 bases between them. The CDR3 sequence: CASSLAPTGNTGELFF. The CDR3 bases are TGTGCCAGCAGCTTAGCCCCGACAGGGAACACCGGGGAGCTGTTTTTT. Using reference TRBV7-2 and TRBJ2-2 for the parts outside the CDR3, the full variable domain is GAGVSQSPSNKVTEKGKDVELRCDPISGHTALYWYRQSLGQGLEFLIYFQGNSAPDKSGLPSDRFSAERTGGSVSTLTIQRTQQEDSAVYLCASSLAPTGNTGELFFGEGSRLTVL.

There are many counts of this clonotype. The chain carries TRBV20-1 and TRBJ1-1; D is ambiguous. CDR1 and CDR2 (germline): DFQATT, SNEGSKA (reference sequence). Trimming removed 0 bases at V and 4 bases at J, with 12 bases between. This CDR3 region has 14 residues. The CDR3 protein is CSARDGKDPTEAFF. The CDR3 DNA reads as TGCAGTGCTAGAGATGGGAAGGATCCCACTGAAGCTTTCTTT.

This clonotype has only a few counts. V gene TRBV25-1 combines with J gene TRBJ1-1; 9 bases are a match to TRBD1. J gave up 5 bases and V 4 bases, and 8 bases lay outside the gene matches. There are 15 residues in the CDR3. CDR1 is MGHDK, CDR2 SYGVNS, per germline. The CDR3 DNA is TGTGCCAGCAGTGCCCCTAGGACAGGGGAAACTGAAGCTTTCTTT. It is translated as CASSAPRTGETEAFF.

This chain joins TRBV20-1 and TRBJ2-1, with TRBD1 matching over 8 bases. The V gene end was trimmed by 3 bases and the J gene end by 0 bases; junction bases not matched to a gene: 4. This CDR3 contains 15 residues. Germline lookup yields CDR1 DFQATT and CDR2 SNEGSKA (reference sequence). CDR3 DNA: TGCAGTGCTAGGGGACAGGCCTACTCCTACAATGAGCAGTTCTTC. This encodes CSARGQAYSYNEQFF.

The table lists this clonotype with many counts. This chain uses TRBV7-2 with TRBJ2-3; 7 bases map to TRBD2. The J segment lost 10 bases and the V segment lost 3 bases, leaving 10 bases of the junction unmatched. CDR3 length: 14 amino acids. The germline V gene has CDR1 SGHTA and CDR2 FQGNSA. Here the CDR3 DNA reads TGTGCCAGCAGCTTTACAGCGGGGCAGGTCGCGCAGTATTTT. Residues: CASSFTAGQVAQYF.

This clonotype appeared a few times. The chain is built from TRBV19 and TRBJ2-4, with D possibly TRBD2 on 6 matching bases. From germline, CDR1 is LNHDA and CDR2 SQIVND (reference sequence). Trimming removed 4 bases from V and 2 bases from J, with 12 bases in between. The CDR3 loop spans 15 amino acids. In DNA form, the CDR3 reads TGTGCCAGTAGTAGATCGGGACTCTCCAAAAACATTCAGTACTTC. It encodes CASSRSGLSKNIQYF.